The entry that follows covers one T cell receptor (beta chain) sequence. The sample belongs to a study of blood T cell repertoires in COVID-19. Study background: Material from acute and convalescent COVID-19 was sourced from the United States, Italy and Spain. T cells, B-cell-depleted T cells, or PBMCs provided the cDNA or gDNA that served as material.

Some clones are missing from TCRdb's copy, which holds only in-frame ones; the method was immunoSEQ multiplex PCR. The sample shows 180,000 or so clones, roughly 89% of them seen only once. The receptor's source is a woman aged 50 to 60 with acute or convalescent COVID-19. Sequencing was carried out using peripheral blood.

The CDR3 spells CATGGGDEQYF. In nucleotides, the CDR3 is TGTGCAACGGGGGGCGGCGACGAGCAGTACTTC. This chain connects TRBV13 to TRBJ2-7; D is possibly TRBD2 (7 bases). Looked up from germline, CDR1 is PRHDT and CDR2 is FYEKMQ (reference sequence). This CDR3 spans 11 amino acids.